The 20 T cell receptor beta chains below were found in one sample sequenced in a study of read filtering for tumor transcriptome and immune sequencing. Molecular barcoded adaptors covering alpha/delta and beta/gamma chains were used on roughly 400 ng RNA. Via MiXCR, TCRdb re-called the reads, giving one row per CDR3 protein. The sample has tens of thousands of distinct CDR3 sequences, around 21% seen once. Input material: a population of CD138-negative cells sorted from bone marrow. The origin of the receptors is a donor at least 40 years old with multiple myeloma.

This clonotype has just a few counts. This chain connects TRBV6-1 to TRBJ1-5; no reliable D call. V was pared by 2 bases and J by 1 base, with 9 bases between. This CDR3 contains 15 residues. Germline V gives CDR1 MNHNS, CDR2 SASEGT. The CDR3 region has the DNA TGTGCCAGCAGTGAAATGAACCAGAGCAATCAGCCCCAGCATTTT. It codes for CASSEMNQSNQPQHF.

Sample share makes this clonotype medium-sized. The genes are TRBV27 and TRBJ2-1; 8 bases line up with TRBD1. This CDR3 has 15 amino acids. Germline V gives CDR1 MNHEY, CDR2 SMNVEV (reference sequence). V lost 8 bases and J lost 3; bases outside the gene matches: 9. In nucleotides, the CDR3 is TGTGCCAGCCGACTAACAGACAGGGGCTACAATGAGCAGTTCTTC. Residues: CASRLTDRGYNEQFF.

As to this clonotype: This clone may be a read error of a much larger clone one base away. This chain joins TRBV19 and TRBJ2-1, with TRBD2 as a possible D gene (5 bases). Looked up from germline, CDR1 is LNHDA and CDR2 is SQIVND (reference sequence). The CDR3 sequence is 12 residues long. The CDR3 bases are TGTACCAGTAGTATAAGCGGTTCTGAGCAGTTCTTC. Amino acid sequence: CTSSISGSEQFF.

This clonotype was detected only once. With only one base between it and a far larger clone, this is likely a read error. The chain combines TRBV3-2 with TRBJ2-3; the D call TRBD2 from the table was never checked on the DNA. TRBV3-2 is a recognized pseudogene. CDR3 size: 16 residues. CDR3 in amino acids: CASSLRTSGSTDTKYF. DNA for the CDR3: TGTGCCAGCAGCCTCAGGACTAGCGGGAGCACAGATACGAAGTATTTT.

In the case of this clonotype: A read error is the likely source, as a far larger clone sits one nucleotide away. The chain uses TRBV11-3 and TRBJ2-1; the match to TRBD2 covers 7 bases. The germline V gene has CDR1 SGHNT and CDR2 YENEEA. There are 16 residues in the CDR3. The CDR3 nucleotides are TGTGCCAGCAGCTGGGTAACTAGCGTCGCCTACAATGAGCAGCTCTTC. It specifies CASSWVTSVAYNEQLF.

This clonotype was seen many times. This chain connects TRBV20-1 to TRBJ2-1, with D hard to call. V was shortened by 2 bases and J by 6 bases, with 17 bases between the two germline ends. This CDR3 region has 15 residues. Germline-derived CDR1 and CDR2 are DFQATT and SNEGSKA (reference sequence). The CDR3 region has the DNA TGCAGTGCTAGACCTCTCGCCGCCGGTGTCAATGAGCAGTTCTTC. This sequence encodes CSARPLAAGVNEQFF.

This clonotype was detected many times. The chain recombines TRBV12-3 or TRBV12-4 with TRBJ2-2; D is unclear. V was trimmed by 3 bases and J by 6 bases, leaving 2 bases between them. The CDR3 runs to 11 residues. CDR3 in DNA: TGTGCCAGCAGTTTTCCCGGGGAGCTGTTTTTT. Amino acid sequence: CASSFPGELFF.

The rearrangement uses TRBV18 and TRBJ2-7, with 12 bases identical to TRBD2. The J segment lost 3 bases and the V segment lost 3 bases, leaving 9 bases of the junction unmatched. The germline V gene has CDR1 KGHSH and CDR2 LQKENI. The CDR3 spans 17 residues. Here the CDR3 DNA reads TGTGCCAGCTCACCGTGGACTAGCGGGGAACAAAACTACGAGCAGTACTTC. As protein: CASSPWTSGEQNYEQYF.

As regards this clonotype: This likely stems from a read error, as it lies one base from a far larger clone. The chain couples TRBV4-1 to TRBJ2-1; D remains ambiguous. V lost 3 bases, J lost 10 bases, and 16 bases lay in between. Germline CDR1 MGHRA, CDR2 YSYEKL. The length of the CDR3 is 14 residues. The CDR3 DNA sequence: TGCGCCAGCAGCCACCCAGGTCAAACCTACGAGCAGTTCTTC. Translated: CASSHPGQTYEQFF.

This clonotype was observed many times. The chain carries TRBV4-2 and TRBJ2-3, with 8 bases matching TRBD2. This CDR3 has 15 amino acids. Trimming removed 4 bases from V and 5 bases from J; junction bases left unmatched: 8. Germline V gives CDR1 LGHNA, CDR2 YNFKEQ. The CDR3 DNA reads as TGTGCCAGCAGCCGCCCAGCGGGAGCGGGAGATACGCAGTATTTT. Translated, it gives CASSRPAGAGDTQYF.

This clonotype was counted between two and nine times. The rearrangement uses TRBV7-2 and TRBJ1-6; 8 bases line up with TRBD1. The J segment lost 9 bases and the V segment lost 1 base, leaving 5 bases of the junction unmatched. Per the germline V gene, CDR1 is SGHTA and CDR2 is FQGNSA. This CDR3 is built from 15 residues. The CDR3 reads CASSLESRGPSPLHF. DNA for the CDR3: TGTGCCAGCAGCTTAGAGTCCAGGGGGCCTTCACCCCTCCACTTT.

Turning to this clonotype: Here the CDR3 omits its conserved ending phenylalanine or tryptophan, so a read error is the likely source. CDR3 nucleotide sequence: TGTGCCAGCAGTTTAGGCCAATACAATGAGCAGTTCCTC. Encoded protein: CASSLGQYNEQFL. The chain uses TRBV12-3 or TRBV12-4 and TRBJ2-1, with D unclear. The CDR3 covers 13 residues. Trimming took 1 base from V and 4 from J, leaving 5 bases between them.

This clonotype was observed many times. J is TRBJ1-1 and V is TRBV28; possible D gene TRBD1, 6 bases. V was pared by 9 bases and J by 5 bases, with 16 bases between. Germline-derived CDR1 and CDR2 are MDHEN and SYDVKM. The CDR3 has 13 amino acids. The CDR3 DNA follows: TGTGCCAGTCTGACGGGACAACGGACTGAAGCTTTCTTT. It codes for CASLTGQRTEAFF. The full variable domain, completed using reference TRBV28 and TRBJ1-1, is DVKVTQSSRYLVKRTGEKVFLECVQDMDHENMFWYRQDPGLGLRLIYFSYDVKMKEKGDIPEGYSVSREKKERFSLILESASTNQTSMYLCASLTGQRTEAFFGQGTRLTVV.

This sequence joins TRBV12-3 or TRBV12-4 and TRBJ2-1; 10 bases match TRBD2. The CDR3 spans 14 residues. J was trimmed by 7 bases and V by 10 bases; bases with no gene match: 10. The CDR3 reads CANRPSGGLNEQFF. CDR3 DNA: TGTGCCAACAGGCCTAGCGGGGGACTTAATGAGCAGTTCTTC.

This clonotype was observed at least ten times. The V call is TRBV28, the J call TRBJ2-7; 8 bases fit TRBD2. Germline values: CDR1 MDHEN, CDR2 SYDVKM. V shed 9 bases and J 3 bases; nucleotides not matched to a gene: 7. CDR3 length: 13 residues. As DNA, the CDR3 is TGTGCCAGTAAGGACGGGGGGGTCTACGAGCAGTACTTC. Encoded protein: CASKDGGVYEQYF.

Concerning this clonotype: This could be a read error, since a much larger clone is one nucleotide away. The V gene is TRBV5-1, the J gene TRBJ2-5; 7 bases are shared with TRBD1. The CDR3 is 14 amino acids. CDR1 is SGHRS, CDR2 YFSETQ, per germline. CDR3 coding DNA: TGCGCCGGCAGCTTGGGACAGTACCAAGAGACCCAGTACTTC. The encoded protein is CAGSLGQYQETQYF. Variable domain in full (rest from reference TRBV5-1 and TRBJ2-5): KAGVTQTPRYLIKTRGQQVTLSCSPISGHRSVSWYQQTPGQGLQFLFEYFSETQRNKGNFPGRFSGRQFSNSRSEMNVSTLELGDSALYLCAGSLGQYQETQYFGPGTRLLVL.

This clonotype was seen many times. This sequence joins TRBV6-6 and TRBJ2-3; TRBD2 matches at 11 bases. V lost 5 bases to trimming and J lost 5 bases; unmatched junction nucleotides: 9. The V gene's germline CDR1 is MNHNY and CDR2 SVGAGI (reference sequence). The length of the CDR3 is 16 residues. The CDR3 loop reads CASSQDLAGGVDTQYF. The CDR3 DNA reads TGTGCCAGCAGTCAGGATCTAGCGGGAGGTGTAGATACGCAGTATTTT.

Note on this clonotype: Without the conserved terminal phenylalanine or tryptophan, this CDR3 likely stems from a read error. This sequence joins TRBV6-6 and TRBJ2-1, with a tentative D call TRBD1 (5 bases). The CDR3 consists of 12 residues. From germline, CDR1 is MNHNY and CDR2 SVGAGI (reference sequence). CDR3 sequence reads: CVSRPQGNEQFL. CDR3 DNA: TGTGTCAGCAGACCCCAGGGAAATGAGCAGTTCCTC.

This clonotype was detected many times. The chain uses TRBV20-1 and TRBJ1-1, with D hard to call. Germline CDR1 is DFQATT and CDR2 is SNEGSKA (reference sequence). With 6 bases removed from V and 0 bases from J, the gap between germline ends came to 5 bases. The length of the CDR3 is 11 residues. The CDR3: CSARLNTEAFF. As DNA, the CDR3 is TGCAGTGCACGGCTGAACACTGAAGCTTTCTTT.

Points on this clonotype: Sequence at one end of the junction differs from germline and may be a read error. V gene TRBV9 combines with J gene TRBJ2-1; D possibly matches TRBD1 or TRBD2 (5 bases each). CDR1 is SGDLS and CDR2 is YYNGEE in the germline V gene. CDR3 length: 15 residues. CDR3 loop: CASSVAGTPYNEQVF. The CDR3, as DNA: TGTGCCAGCAGCGTGGCAGGGACCCCCTACAATGAGCAGGTCTTC.